This passage covers 17 T cell receptor beta chains from one sample sequenced in a study of control samples from healthy donors and cancer patients. Data came from immunoSEQ multiplex PCR; TCRdb stores just in-frame clones and leaves some out. The repertoire holds roughly 220,000 clones, with around 94% as singletons. The source material was blood. The receptors shown here come from a man in his fifties or sixties in good health.

The chain has TRBV7-3 and TRBJ2-3; D is possibly TRBD2 (6 bases). V was clipped by 0 bases and J by 2 bases, with 12 bases between them. The CDR3 contains 16 residues. Germline-derived CDR1 and CDR2 are SGHTA and FQGTGA. The chain's CDR3 is CASSLTAGTPTDTQYF. The DNA for the CDR3 is TGTGCCAGCAGCTTAACTGCGGGAACGCCCACAGATACGCAGTATTTT.

V gene TRBV2 combines with J gene TRBJ2-6; 9 bases agree with TRBD1. The ends lost 7 bases at V and 4 bases at J; junction bases unmatched: 5. There are 15 residues in the CDR3. Germline assignment: CDR1 SNHLY and CDR2 FYNNEI. Written as DNA, the CDR3 is TGTGCCAGCACCGGGACAGGGACCGGGGCCAACGTCCTGACTTTC. This codes for CASTGTGTGANVLTF.

This clone was recorded only once. The chain carries TRBV5-1 and TRBJ2-7, with 10 bases identical to TRBD1. The V segment lost 3 bases and the J segment 6 bases; nucleotides outside the gene matches: 6. This CDR3 has 14 amino acids. Per the germline V gene, CDR1 is SGHRS and CDR2 is YFSETQ. In nucleotides, the CDR3 is TGCGCCAGCAGCTCCCAGGGGACAGGGGTCGAGCAGTACTTC. It specifies CASSSQGTGVEQYF.

Only one count was recorded for this clone. The V call is TRBV3-1 (or the pseudogene TRBV3-2), the J call TRBJ2-7; no reliable D call. The CDR3 is 12 residues long. V was shortened by 1 base and J by 7 bases, with 8 bases between the two germline ends. From germline, CDR1 is LGHDT and CDR2 YNNKEL (reference sequence). CDR3 residues: CASSQGAGEQYV. In nucleotides, the CDR3 is TGTGCCAGCAGCCAAGGGGCTGGGGAGCAGTACGTC.

V and J are TRBV27 and TRBJ2-7; D is uncertain. The CDR3 has 14 residues. Germline V gene lookup returns CDR1 MNHEY and CDR2 SMNVEV (reference sequence). Between the trimmed V and J ends, which lost 0 bases and 4 bases, there was a span of 10 bases. CDR3 residues: CASSLSNLLYEQYF. The CDR3 DNA follows: TGTGCCAGCAGTTTATCGAATTTATTATACGAGCAGTACTTC.

J is TRBJ1-5 and V is TRBV5-5; D gene uncertain. With 5 bases removed from V and 1 base from J, the gap between germline ends came to 13 bases. Per germline, CDR1 SGHKS and CDR2 YYEKEE (reference sequence). CDR3 length: 15 residues. The CDR3 loop is CASRETAWSNQPQHF. The CDR3 nucleotides are TGTGCCAGCAGGGAAACGGCCTGGAGCAATCAGCCCCAGCATTTT.

V and J are TRBV6-5 and TRBJ1-2; a weak D match, TRBD1 (5 bases). The CDR3 extends over 13 amino acids. V gave up 7 bases and J gave up 4 bases, with 13 bases separating them. Germline CDR1 is MNHEY and CDR2 is SVGAGI. CDR3 in DNA: TGTGCCAGCACATCCAGGGTGGGCTATGGCTACACCTTC. It translates to CASTSRVGYGYTF.

The chain combines TRBV5-1 with TRBJ2-5, with D possibly matching TRBD1 (6 bases). CDR3 length equals 13 residues. V was pared by 7 bases and J by 5 bases, with 15 bases between. Germline values: CDR1 SGHRS, CDR2 YFSETQ. As DNA, the CDR3 is TGCGCCAGCGGGCAAGGGGGACCTGAGACCCAGTACTTC. Translated, it gives CASGQGGPETQYF. Full variable domain (missing parts from reference TRBV5-1 and TRBJ2-5): KAGVTQTPRYLIKTRGQQVTLSCSPISGHRSVSWYQQTPGQGLQFLFEYFSETQRNKGNFPGRFSGRQFSNSRSEMNVSTLELGDSALYLCASGQGGPETQYFGPGTRLLVL.

J is TRBJ1-1 and V is TRBV5-1, with no clear D. V lost 4 bases to trimming and J lost 0 bases, with 7 bases between them. This CDR3 region has 13 residues. Germline V lookup: CDR1 SGHRS, CDR2 YFSETQ. The DNA for the CDR3 is TGCGCCAGCAGCCCCCAGATGAACACTGAAGCTTTCTTT. Its protein is CASSPQMNTEAFF.

This chain uses TRBV18 with TRBJ2-3, with 13 bases aligning to TRBD2. The CDR3 sequence is 19 residues long. Germline V gene sequence: CDR1 KGHSH, CDR2 LQKENI. With 0 bases clipped from V and 4 bases from J, the junction kept 10 bases outside the gene matches. CDR3 nucleotides: TGTGCCAGCTCACCACCGTGGGGGCAACTAGCGGGGGGGCCAGATACGCAGTATTTT. It specifies CASSPPWGQLAGGPDTQYF.

The rearrangement joins TRBV29-1 to TRBJ2-5, with TRBD2 matching over 9 bases. Germline CDR1 and CDR2: SQVTM and ANQGSEA. There are 14 residues in the CDR3. The V segment lost 3 bases and the J segment 5 bases; nucleotides outside the gene matches: 7. This CDR3 reads CSVDISGGRETQYF. Here the CDR3 DNA reads TGCAGCGTTGATATTAGCGGGGGTAGGGAGACCCAGTACTTC.

The chain links TRBV30 to TRBJ1-1, with no clear D. Germline-derived CDR1 and CDR2 are GTSNPN and SVGIG (reference sequence). V lost 0 bases to trimming and J lost 1 base, with 6 bases between them. The CDR3 runs to 13 residues. The CDR3 sequence is CAWSVKQNTEAFF. DNA of the CDR3: TGTGCCTGGAGTGTCAAACAGAACACTGAAGCTTTCTTT.

This chain connects TRBV19 to TRBJ1-4; D possibly corresponds to TRBD1 (5 bases). The CDR3 runs to 14 residues. Trimming shortened V by 5 bases and J by 8 bases, and 15 bases separated the two germline ends. Germline V gives CDR1 LNHDA, CDR2 SQIVND (reference sequence). CDR3 region: CASSFIGAQEKLFF. In DNA form, the CDR3 reads TGTGCCAGTAGTTTCATCGGGGCTCAGGAAAAACTGTTTTTT.

The chain has TRBV4-1 and TRBJ1-5; D is possibly TRBD1 (5 bases). In germline, CDR1 is MGHRA, CDR2 YSYEKL. The CDR3 runs 15 residues. Between the trimmed V and J ends, which lost 2 bases and 2 bases, there was a span of 10 bases. The CDR3 DNA sequence: TGCGCCAGCAGCCAAATTCGGGGGGGCAATCAGCCCCAGCATTTT. Amino acid sequence: CASSQIRGGNQPQHF.

The chain links TRBV5-1 to TRBJ2-5; 8 nucleotides agree with TRBD2. Trimming took 4 bases from V and 1 from J; bases not matched to a gene: 12. Germline CDR1 reads SGHRS; CDR2 reads YFSETQ. The length of the CDR3 is 17 residues. CDR3 amino acids: CASSRRVAGSTQETQYF. The CDR3, as DNA: TGCGCCAGCAGCCGTAGAGTAGCGGGGAGTACCCAAGAGACCCAGTACTTC.

The chain combines TRBV5-1 with TRBJ1-5; unclear D gene. V was shortened by 5 bases and J by 6 bases, with 15 bases between the two germline ends. Germline CDR1 is SGHRS and CDR2 is YFSETQ. The CDR3 loop spans 14 amino acids. The CDR3: CASRSGEEGQPQHF. CDR3 nucleotide sequence: TGCGCCAGCAGGTCTGGGGAAGAGGGTCAGCCCCAGCATTTT.

The rearrangement joins TRBV4-2 to TRBJ2-2, with D possibly being TRBD1 or TRBD2 (6 bases each). CDR3 size: 17 residues. V shed 0 bases and J shed 1 base, with 12 bases lying between them. Germline lookup yields CDR1 LGHNA and CDR2 YNFKEQ. As DNA, the CDR3 is TGTGCCAGCAGCCAAGATCATGGGGGGCTGAACACCGGGGAGCTGTTTTTT. Translated: CASSQDHGGLNTGELFF.